The rows below give T cell receptor beta chains drawn from one sample of a study of beta chain features in type 1 diabetes. The data were produced by immunoSEQ multiplex PCR, yet TCRdb's version contains in-frame clones alone and is incomplete. This repertoire shows around 650,000 clones, about an eighth found once; its top ten account for 0.095% to 0.15%. Sample: naive CD4+ T cells from blood. The receptors here all came from a man aged 25 to 40 with type 1 diabetes. The CDR3 runs from the conserved cysteine through the conserved F or W. A D gene is named only where the DNA matches it firmly. Size values are once, few and many counts, or a class for expanded clones, and some rows have none.

NA	few	TRBJ2-3	TRBV11-3	CASSSPPGGTDTQYF	TGTGCCAGCAGCTCTCCCCCCGGGGGCACAGATACGCAGTATTTT
NA	few	TRBJ2-3	TRBV19	CASMITNTDTQYF	TGTGCCAGTATGATAACAAACACAGATACGCAGTATTTT
NA	NA	TRBJ1-4	TRBV6-5	CASSYSGNEKLFF	TGTGCCAGCAGTTACAGCGGTAATGAAAAACTGTTTTTT
TRBD1	NA	TRBJ1-2	TRBV7-2	CASSLRQGVDYGYTF	TGTGCCAGCAGCCTCCGACAGGGGGTGGACTATGGCTACACCTTC
NA	few	TRBJ1-3	TRBV18	CASSPEDVSGNTIYF	TGTGCCAGCTCGCCCGAGGACGTCTCTGGAAACACCATATATTTT
TRBD1	few	TRBJ2-3	TRBV9	CASSSQPGQGADTQYF	TGTGCCAGCAGCTCTCAGCCGGGACAGGGCGCAGATACGCAGTATTTT
TRBD1	NA	TRBJ1-2	TRBV18	CASSPTGTGPIAGGYTF	TGTGCCAGCTCACCAACCGGGACAGGGCCCATCGCCGGTGGCTACACCTTC
NA	NA	TRBJ2-7	TRBV7-2	CASSLRDTTHLQYF	TGTGCCAGCAGCCTCCGGGACACAACCCATCTTCAGTACTTC
NA	few	TRBJ2-7	TRBV10-3	CAIRGSSYEQYF	TGTGCCATCAGAGGGAGCTCCTACGAGCAGTACTTC
NA	few	TRBJ2-2	TRBV29-1	CSVEAGPNTGELFF	TGCAGCGTTGAAGCGGGACCGAACACCGGGGAGCTGTTTTTT
NA	NA	TRBJ2-3	TRBV7-2	CASSYQGGQGADTQYF	TGTGCCAGCAGCTACCAGGGGGGTCAGGGAGCAGATACGCAGTATTTT
NA	few	TRBJ2-3	TRBV2	CASMFAGSTDTQYF	TGTGCCAGCATGTTTGCGGGTAGCACAGATACGCAGTATTTT
NA	few	TRBJ1-1	TRBV2	CASSITPGRAEAFF	TGTGCCAGCAGTATCACACCGGGTAGGGCTGAAGCTTTCTTT
NA	NA	TRBJ1-5	TRBV28	CASSLWRNQPQHF	TGTGCCAGCAGTTTATGGCGCAATCAGCCCCAGCATTTT
NA	few	TRBJ2-7	TRBV28	CASSFSRDGSSYEQYF	TGTGCCAGCAGTTTCTCCAGGGACGGGAGCTCCTACGAGCAGTACTTC
TRBD2	NA	TRBJ2-3	TRBV7-2	CASSPRGVRTDTQYF	TGTGCCAGCAGCCCCCGGGGGGTCCGCACAGATACGCAGTATTTT
NA	few	TRBJ1-1	TRBV11-3	CASSLNTEAFF	TGTGCCAGCAGCTTAAACACTGAAGCTTTCTTT
TRBD1	NA	TRBJ1-5	TRBV4-2	CASSHGTGNQPQHF	TGTGCCAGCAGCCACGGGACAGGGAATCAGCCCCAGCATTTT